These 25 T cell receptor beta chains share one sample of origin, sequenced in a study of identical twins. Using its own MiXCR run on the 5' RACE reads, TCRdb lists one record per CDR3 protein. Of about 720,000 distinct CDR3 sequences in the sample, about 20% were seen once. The sample also formed part of further work on T cells expressing NK-cell markers.

Sample: PBMCs. Receptor source: a woman aged 18-30 years in good health.

The genes are TRBV10-3 and TRBJ2-7; the D is unclear. The CDR3 has 12 residues. Germline loops: CDR1 ENHRY, CDR2 SYGVKD. V dropped 5 bases and J dropped 3 bases, with 8 bases sitting between them. The CDR3 here is CAISKTGYEQYF. DNA of the CDR3: TGTGCCATCAGTAAGACGGGCTACGAGCAGTACTTC.

This clonotype appeared a few times. The chain uses TRBV3-1 and TRBJ2-3, with TRBD2 matching over 9 bases. Germline CDR1 is LGHDT and CDR2 is YNNKEL (reference sequence). This CDR3 region has 16 residues. The V and J ends lost 4 bases and 4 bases, in that order; junction bases with no gene match: 9. CDR3: CASSPLTSGPPDTQYF. The CDR3 DNA reads as TGTGCCAGCAGCCCGTTGACTAGCGGCCCACCAGATACGCAGTATTTT.

This clonotype came up many times. The V call is TRBV12-3 or TRBV12-4, the J call TRBJ2-7; 8 nucleotides align to TRBD1. The CDR3 length is 15 residues. V lost 0 bases and J lost 3; bases outside the gene matches: 4. Here the CDR3 DNA reads TGTGCCAGCAGTTTAGCGGCAGGGGGCTACTACGAGCAGTACTTC. Translation gives CASSLAAGGYYEQYF.

This clonotype has a handful of counts. This chain connects TRBV18 to TRBJ2-2; weak D call: TRBD2 (5 bases). V lost 1 base to trimming and J lost 0 bases, with 9 bases between them. Per germline, CDR1 KGHSH and CDR2 LQKENI. The CDR3 covers 16 residues. As DNA, the CDR3 is TGTGCCAGCTCACCACGGGGAGCCGCGAACACCGGGGAGCTGTTTTTT. As protein: CASSPRGAANTGELFF. Drawing the rest from reference TRBV18 and TRBJ2-2, the complete variable domain is NAGVMQNPRHLVRRRGQEARLRCSPMKGHSHVYWYRQLPEEGLKFMVYLQKENIIDESGMPKERFSAEFPKEGPSILRIQQVVRGDSAAYFCASSPRGAANTGELFFGEGSRLTVL.

This clonotype was detected a few times. The chain recombines TRBV7-9 with TRBJ2-7; D remains unclear. The V gene lost 1 base and the J gene lost 7 bases, with 8 bases spanning the gap. The CDR3 runs 12 residues. The germline V gene has CDR1 SEHNR and CDR2 FQNEAQ (reference sequence). Written as DNA, the CDR3 is TGTGCCAGCAGCTTAGATTGGGGAGAGCAGTACTTC. The encoded protein is CASSLDWGEQYF.

The sample holds many counts of this clonotype. V is TRBV2 and J is TRBJ2-3, with 8 nucleotides matching TRBD2. This CDR3 spans 18 amino acids. The junction had 14 bases not matched to a gene; V was cut back by 1 base and J by 5 bases. Germline CDR1 and CDR2: SNHLY and FYNNEI. CDR3 in DNA: TGTGCCAGCAGTGAAGGTGTCCGCCGGGAGGGCCTGGGAGATACGCAGTATTTT. It translates to CASSEGVRREGLGDTQYF.

The chain uses TRBV6-2 or TRBV6-3 and TRBJ2-5; possibly TRBD2 for D (5 bases). Per the germline V gene, CDR1 is MNHEY and CDR2 is SVGEGT. There are 11 residues in the CDR3. The V end lost 8 bases, the J end lost 4 bases, and 8 bases lay between the germline ends. CDR3: CASGLIETQYF. The CDR3 bases are TGTGCCAGCGGACTGATAGAGACCCAGTACTTC.

This clonotype appeared a few times. V usage is TRBV20-1 and J usage is TRBJ1-2, with D unclear. V was clipped by 6 bases and J by 8 bases, with 16 bases between them. CDR1 and CDR2 from the germline V gene are DFQATT and SNEGSKA (reference sequence). This CDR3 has 12 amino acids. CDR3 sequence (DNA): TGCAGTGCCGGTGGCAGAATAGTCGGCTACACCTTC. Translated, it gives CSAGGRIVGYTF.

This rearrangement joins TRBV7-3 to TRBJ2-1, with 11 bases that match TRBD2. The V gene end was trimmed by 4 bases and the J gene end by 9 bases; junction bases not matched to a gene: 11. The CDR3 loop spans 16 amino acids. Per germline, CDR1 SGHTA and CDR2 FQGTGA. The CDR3 coding sequence is TGTGCCAGCAGCTCTGGTGGGACTAGCGGCGATGGTGAGCAGTTCTTC. Protein product: CASSSGGTSGDGEQFF.

The chain links TRBV4-3 to TRBJ2-3; D is undetermined. The CDR3 runs 14 residues. Trimming cost V 5 bases and J 6 bases, with 15 bases left between them. Germline V gene lookup returns CDR1 LGHNA and CDR2 YSLEER. CDR3 coding DNA: TGCGCCAGCAGCATTTCTTATCCCCAGGATACGCAGTATTTT. This translates into CASSISYPQDTQYF.

The gene calls are TRBV29-1 and TRBJ2-3; tentatively, D is TRBD2 (5 bases). Germline V gene lookup returns CDR1 SQVTM and CDR2 ANQGSEA. V lost 3 bases and J 0 bases, leaving 13 bases between the germline ends. The CDR3 spans 15 residues. CDR3 DNA: TGCAGCGTTGACACCGGAAGCGGTAGCACAGATACGCAGTATTTT. Residues: CSVDTGSGSTDTQYF.

The genes are TRBV12-3 or TRBV12-4 and TRBJ1-6; 7 bases agree with TRBD1. CDR3 size: 14 residues. V gave up 5 bases and J gave up 5 bases; unmatched junction bases: 3. CDR3 sequence: CASSQDRDNSPLHF. The CDR3 nucleotides read TGTGCCAGCAGTCAAGACAGGGATAATTCACCCCTCCACTTT.

The gene calls are TRBV12-3 or TRBV12-4 and TRBJ2-7; TRBD1 matches at 10 bases. J lost 7 bases, V lost 4 bases, and 10 bases had no gene match. CDR3 size: 15 residues. CDR3 sequence (DNA): TGTGCCAGCAGTTCAAACCGGGACAGGGGTAATGAGCAGTACTTC. Translated, it gives CASSSNRDRGNEQYF.

The V gene is TRBV18, the J gene TRBJ1-5, with D unclear. Trimming cost V 2 bases and J 6 bases, with 8 bases left between them. CDR1 and CDR2 (germline): KGHSH, LQKENI. The CDR3 runs to 13 residues. DNA for the CDR3: TGTGCCAGCTCACCAGGGGAAAGTCAGCCCCAGCATTTT. This codes for CASSPGESQPQHF.

The chain uses TRBV29-1 and TRBJ1-5; TRBD1 agrees at 8 bases. The trim removed 8 bases at V and 1 base at J, leaving 7 bases unmatched. The CDR3 runs to 14 residues. Germline V gene lookup returns CDR1 SQVTM and CDR2 ANQGSEA. CDR3 sequence reads: CSTAGQGSNQPQHF. Here the CDR3 DNA reads TGCAGCACGGCAGGACAGGGAAGCAATCAGCCCCAGCATTTT.

In this sample, this clonotype turned up a few times. The V and J genes are TRBV6-1 and TRBJ2-1; TRBD1 or TRBD2 may be the D gene (5 bases each). Germline assignment: CDR1 MNHNS and CDR2 SASEGT. The CDR3 loop spans 15 amino acids. V was shortened by 4 bases and J by 0 bases, with 10 bases between the two germline ends. The CDR3 is CASSVMGVSYNEQFF. CDR3 nucleotide sequence: TGTGCCAGCAGTGTAATGGGGGTCTCCTACAATGAGCAGTTCTTC.

This sequence joins TRBV25-1 and TRBJ2-2; the D is unclear. Per germline, CDR1 MGHDK and CDR2 SYGVNS. This CDR3 spans 15 amino acids. V shed 8 bases and J shed 6 bases, with 19 bases lying between them. CDR3: CASVSRGAPPGELFF. The CDR3 DNA is TGTGCCAGCGTATCCAGAGGAGCGCCCCCCGGGGAGCTGTTTTTT.

The sample holds many counts of this clonotype. The genes are TRBV5-1 and TRBJ2-3; D is ambiguous. Trimming stripped 0 bases from V and 2 bases from J, with 4 bases between. The CDR3 runs 13 residues. CDR1 SGHRS and CDR2 YFSETQ come from the germline V gene. CDR3 protein: CASSLGITDTQYF. Here the CDR3 DNA reads TGCGCCAGCAGCTTGGGCATCACAGATACGCAGTATTTT.

This clonotype was picked up a small number of times. This sequence joins TRBV5-1 and TRBJ2-7; TRBD1 might be the D (6 bases). Trimming pared 1 base from V and 4 bases from J, leaving 12 bases between. The length of the CDR3 is 14 residues. Looked up from germline, CDR1 is SGHRS and CDR2 is YFSETQ. As DNA, the CDR3 is TGCGCCAGCAGCTTGAGTCTCAGGGGTTACGAGCAGTACTTC. Its translation: CASSLSLRGYEQYF.

The genes are TRBV27 and TRBJ2-7, with D perhaps matching TRBD2 (6 bases). Germline values: CDR1 MNHEY, CDR2 SMNVEV (reference sequence). The CDR3 is 15 residues long. V dropped 5 bases and J dropped 3 bases, with 17 bases sitting between them. CDR3 residues: CASSLIGGGYYEQYF. CDR3 sequence (DNA): TGTGCCAGCAGTCTTATAGGAGGAGGGTACTACGAGCAGTACTTC.

The rearrangement uses TRBV11-2 and TRBJ2-3, with D tentatively TRBD1 or TRBD2 (6 bases each). V shed 5 bases and J shed 8 bases, with 20 bases lying between them. The length of the CDR3 is 15 residues. Germline V CDR1 and CDR2: SGHAT, FQNNGV. The CDR3 is CASSATGGPGGTQYF. CDR3 nucleotides: TGTGCCAGCAGCGCGACCGGGGGCCCTGGGGGTACGCAGTATTTT.

There are a few counts of this clonotype. The chain is built from TRBV7-2 and TRBJ2-7; 8 positions agree with TRBD1. This CDR3 is built from 15 residues. Germline CDR1 SGHTA, CDR2 FQGNSA. With V trimmed by 0 bases and J by 2 bases, 3 bases remained unmatched. Here the CDR3 reads CASSLARDRTYEQYF. For the CDR3, the DNA is TGTGCCAGCAGCTTAGCCCGGGACAGGACCTACGAGCAGTACTTC.

This clonotype was recorded a few times. The chain is built from TRBV4-3 and TRBJ2-3; no definite D call. The germline gives CDR1 LGHNA, CDR2 YSLEER. The V and J ends lost 1 base and 1 base respectively, with 9 bases between them. The CDR3 extends over 15 amino acids. The CDR3 DNA reads as TGCGCCAGCAGCCAAGCTCTAGGTCGCACAGATACGCAGTATTTT. It translates to CASSQALGRTDTQYF.

The chain joins TRBV27 to TRBJ1-2, with D possibly TRBD1 on 5 matching bases. CDR1 and CDR2 (germline): MNHEY, SMNVEV (reference sequence). CDR3 size: 13 residues. V was pared by 5 bases and J by 8 bases, with 15 bases between. CDR3 residues: CASSDPGLDGYTF. The CDR3 DNA follows: TGTGCCAGCAGTGATCCAGGGTTGGACGGCTACACCTTC.

This clonotype showed up many times. This chain joins TRBV20-1 and TRBJ2-2; maybe TRBD2 (6 bases). This CDR3 comprises 17 residues. The V end was cut by 1 base, the J end by 1 base, with 16 bases between. Germline CDR1 and CDR2: DFQATT and SNEGSKA (reference sequence). In nucleotides, the CDR3 is TGCAGTGCTAGAGCCACGGTGGGGGGAAAGAACACCGGGGAGCTGTTTTTT. Translated, it gives CSARATVGGKNTGELFF.